These 4 T cell receptor beta chains were all obtained from the same sample, sequenced in a study of cytomegalovirus exposure and HLA in healthy donors. PCR employed 60 Vbeta and 13 Jbeta primers. Measured with immunoSEQ multiplex PCR; TCRdb has only the in-frame clones, and not every one. Found here are some 190,000 clones, 77% of them singletons; the top ten hold 1.4% to 1.5%. The sample was PBMCs. The receptor source for this set is a man aged 18 to 30 in good health and CMV-seronegative.

The sample holds a few counts of this clone. The chain couples TRBV29-1 to TRBJ1-1; possibly TRBD1 for D (5 bases). V lost 4 bases to trimming and J lost 1 base, with 7 bases between them. CDR3 length: 12 amino acids. The germline CDR1 and CDR2 sequences are SQVTM and ANQGSEA. The CDR3 DNA follows: TGCAGCGTTGTGGGGGGGAACACTGAAGCTTTCTTT. Residues: CSVVGGNTEAFF.

The chain has TRBV6-5 and TRBJ2-7, with TRBD1 matching 8 bases. Germline CDR1 reads MNHEY; CDR2 reads SVGAGI. The CDR3 runs to 13 residues. Trimming at V came to 2 bases and at J to 5 bases, leaving 2 bases not matched to a gene. The CDR3 DNA follows: TGTGCCAGCAGTTACGGCAGGGGGCACGAGCAGTACTTC. It codes for CASSYGRGHEQYF.

The chain uses TRBV6-1 and TRBJ1-2; 9 bases fit TRBD1. The J segment lost 2 bases and the V segment lost 7 bases, leaving 5 bases of the junction unmatched. The CDR3 runs to 14 residues. Per germline, CDR1 MNHNS and CDR2 SASEGT. This CDR3 reads CASTRDRENYGYTF. The CDR3 coding sequence is TGTGCCAGCACCCGGGACAGGGAAAACTATGGCTACACCTTC.

The rearrangement joins TRBV6-6 to TRBJ1-2; D gene ambiguous. V lost 4 bases and J lost 4, with 16 bases in between. This CDR3 has 15 amino acids. Germline values: CDR1 MNHNY, CDR2 SVGAGI (reference sequence). In DNA form, the CDR3 reads TGTGCCAGCAGTTCCCCGGCAGGCGTGAGCTATGGCTACACCTTC. Its protein is CASSSPAGVSYGYTF.